The 29 T cell receptor beta chains presented below share a single source sample, sequenced in a study of T cell responses to AZD1222 COVID-19 vaccine. Libraries were prepared by immunoSEQ multiplex PCR; TCRdb keeps only in-frame clonotypes and omits some of them. The sample records roughly 120,000 clones, approximately 89% being singletons. The specimen was peripheral blood, collected 28 days after the second AZD1222 dose. The receptors were gathered from an adult who received the AZD1222 COVID-19 vaccine.

This CDR3 is CSVTGQGAWGYTF. The CDR3 DNA sequence: TGCAGCGTTACTGGACAGGGGGCATGGGGCTACACCTTC. This rearrangement joins TRBV29-1 to TRBJ1-2, with 11 bases fitting TRBD1. The CDR3 spans 13 residues. Germline V lookup: CDR1 SQVTM, CDR2 ANQGSEA. After removal of 5 bases from V and 8 bases from J, the junction contained 7 bases not matched to a gene. Filled out from reference TRBV29-1 and TRBJ1-2, the complete variable domain reads SAVISQKPSRDICQRGTSLTIQCQVDSQVTMMFWYRQQPGQSLTLIATANQGSEATYESGFVIDKFPISRPNLTFSTLTVSNMSPEDSSIYLCSVTGQGAWGYTFGSGTRLTVV.

The chain recombines TRBV6-5 with TRBJ1-1; unclear D gene. Trimming cost V 6 bases and J 6 bases, with 8 bases left between them. In germline, CDR1 is MNHEY, CDR2 SVGAGI. The CDR3 totals 11 residues. In DNA form, the CDR3 reads TGTGCCAGCAGCCCCCACCCTGAAGCTTTCTTT. Translation gives CASSPHPEAFF.

This clone has a handful of counts. The V and J genes are TRBV7-9 and TRBJ1-5; D might be TRBD1 (5 bases). The CDR3 totals 14 residues. CDR1 and CDR2 (germline): SEHNR, FQNEAQ (reference sequence). The V end lost 2 bases, the J end lost 7 bases, and 12 bases lay between the germline ends. CDR3 in DNA: TGTGCCAGCAGCTTATCGGGGGGGAGCCAGCCCCAGCATTTT. Its protein is CASSLSGGSQPQHF.

V and J are TRBV6-2 or TRBV6-3 and TRBJ2-1; D call uncertain. The CDR3 is 12 residues long. Germline lookup yields CDR1 MNHEY and CDR2 SVGEGT. Deletions cut 2 bases from V and 10 bases from J, with 9 bases between. CDR3 loop: CASSYPRPEQFF. DNA of the CDR3: TGTGCCAGCAGTTACCCCAGACCGGAGCAGTTCTTC.

The chain uses TRBV6-5 and TRBJ1-2; tentative D call: TRBD1 (5 bases). V was shortened by 0 bases and J by 5 bases, with 13 bases between the two germline ends. The CDR3 is 15 amino acids. CDR1 is MNHEY, CDR2 SVGAGI, per germline. DNA of the CDR3: TGTGCCAGCAGTTACTCGAAAGTGCAGGGATATGGCTACACCTTC. Amino acids: CASSYSKVQGYGYTF.

This chain connects TRBV11-2 to TRBJ2-7; 7 bases agree with TRBD1. Germline-derived CDR1 and CDR2 are SGHAT and FQNNGV. Unmatched junction bases numbered 10, after V lost 5 bases and J lost 3 bases. CDR3 size: 15 residues. CDR3 in amino acids: CASSREGGWDYEQYF. The CDR3 nucleotides read TGTGCCAGCAGCCGAGAAGGGGGCTGGGACTACGAGCAGTACTTC.

This chain links TRBV24-1 with TRBJ1-4; D unresolved. V gave up 3 bases and J gave up 8 bases, with 12 bases separating them. The CDR3 consists of 14 residues. Germline CDR1 reads KGHDR; CDR2 reads SFDVKD. The CDR3 reads CATSDRTFGEKLFF. Here the CDR3 DNA reads TGTGCCACCAGTGATCGGACTTTCGGGGAAAAACTGTTTTTT.

The chain uses TRBV5-4 and TRBJ1-2; 7 bases are a match to TRBD1. CDR3 length: 15 amino acids. Germline V gene lookup returns CDR1 SGHNT and CDR2 YYREEE (reference sequence). The V segment lost 3 bases and the J segment 6 bases; nucleotides outside the gene matches: 11. CDR3 region: CASSSPDRDDHGYTF. In DNA, the CDR3 is TGTGCCAGCAGCTCCCCAGACAGGGATGACCATGGCTACACCTTC.

V usage is TRBV19 and J usage is TRBJ1-5; 8 bases are a match to TRBD1. Per germline, CDR1 LNHDA and CDR2 SQIVND (reference sequence). Trimming cost V 3 bases and J 6 bases; bases outside gene matches: 7. This CDR3 comprises 15 residues. Written as DNA, the CDR3 is TGTGCCAGTAGTATGGGCACACAGGGGGTTCAGCCCCAGCATTTT. Its translation is CASSMGTQGVQPQHF.

The rearrangement links TRBV27 to TRBJ1-6, with 9 nucleotides matching TRBD1. J gave up 9 bases and V 3 bases, and 3 bases lay outside the gene matches. Germline CDR1 MNHEY, CDR2 SMNVEV (reference sequence). The CDR3 length is 14 residues. CDR3 in amino acids: CASSLVTGGSPLHF. CDR3 nucleotide sequence: TGTGCCAGCAGTTTGGTGACAGGGGGTTCACCCCTCCACTTT.

The rearrangement joins TRBV21-1 to TRBJ2-1; the table gives TRBD1 as D, unverified against the DNA. TRBV21-1 is a pseudogene locus. This CDR3 is built from 14 residues. In DNA, the CDR3 is TGTGCCAGCAGCGACCGGGACAGCTACAATGAGCAGTTCTTC. Residues: CASSDRDSYNEQFF.

V gene TRBV24-1 combines with J gene TRBJ1-5, with D possibly matching TRBD1 (5 bases). V was cut by 3 bases and J by 0 bases, with 11 bases left in between. Germline CDR1 reads KGHDR; CDR2 reads SFDVKD. The CDR3 totals 16 residues. The CDR3 loop reads CATSDHRRNSNQPQHF. DNA for the CDR3: TGTGCCACCAGTGATCACAGGCGAAATAGCAATCAGCCCCAGCATTTT.

The chain recombines TRBV28 with TRBJ1-6, with unresolved D. This CDR3 is 12 amino acids long. From germline, CDR1 is MDHEN and CDR2 SYDVKM. The ends were cut back, 6 bases at V and 9 bases at J, with 9 bases in the middle. CDR3 region: CASSRPPSPLHF. The CDR3 nucleotides are TGTGCCAGCAGCCGCCCACCTTCACCCCTCCACTTT. The full variable domain, completed using reference TRBV28 and TRBJ1-6, is DVKVTQSSRYLVKRTGEKVFLECVQDMDHENMFWYRQDPGLGLRLIYFSYDVKMKEKGDIPEGYSVSREKKERFSLILESASTNQTSMYLCASSRPPSPLHFGNGTRLTVT.

The chain is built from TRBV7-9 and TRBJ1-3, with TRBD1 matching over 11 bases. The germline V gene encodes CDR1 SEHNR and CDR2 FQNEAQ (reference sequence). The CDR3 totals 13 residues. V trimming: 0 bases; J trimming: 11 bases; junction bases outside the gene matches: 0. This CDR3 is CASSLAGQGAIYF. The DNA of the CDR3 is TGTGCCAGCAGCTTAGCGGGACAGGGGGCCATATATTTT.

V usage is TRBV6-5 and J usage is TRBJ1-5, with D possibly being TRBD1 (6 bases). The CDR3 length is 13 residues. CDR1 and CDR2 from the germline V gene are MNHEY and SVGAGI. V lost 5 bases to trimming and J lost 6 bases, with 11 bases between them. The CDR3 sequence is CASSQTGGQPQHF. The CDR3 DNA reads TGTGCCAGCAGTCAGACAGGCGGTCAGCCCCAGCATTTT.

A few counts support this clone. This CDR3 reads CASSLLRTSAGLGTGELFF. CDR3 bases: TGTGCCAGCAGTTTACTTCGGACCTCCGCAGGGCTCGGCACCGGGGAGCTGTTTTTT. This chain connects TRBV28 to TRBJ2-2; D perhaps matches TRBD1 (5 bases). The germline V gene has CDR1 MDHEN and CDR2 SYDVKM. V lost 2 bases and J 4 bases, leaving 23 bases between the germline ends. The CDR3 is made up of 19 amino acids.

The rearrangement uses TRBV10-3 and TRBJ2-1, with 9 bases identical to TRBD2. The germline V gene has CDR1 ENHRY and CDR2 SYGVKD. V was pared by 10 bases and J by 7 bases, with 11 bases of the junction left unmatched. The length of the CDR3 is 14 residues. The CDR3 spells CASGAGGRSNEQFF. The CDR3 nucleotides read TGTGCCAGCGGTGCGGGGGGGAGGTCGAATGAGCAGTTCTTC.

The chain has TRBV4-1 and TRBJ2-7; the match to TRBD2 covers 7 bases. V gave up 4 bases and J gave up 0 bases; unmatched junction bases: 6. In germline, CDR1 is MGHRA, CDR2 YSYEKL. The CDR3 sequence is 15 residues long. The chain's CDR3 is CASSPGGQSSYEQYF. CDR3 nucleotide sequence: TGCGCCAGCAGCCCGGGGGGTCAGAGCTCCTACGAGCAGTACTTC.

The chain joins TRBV7-8 to TRBJ1-3; TRBD1 matches 7 bases. Germline V gives CDR1 SGHVS, CDR2 FQNEAQ. This CDR3 contains 16 residues. The J segment lost 0 bases and the V segment lost 5 bases, leaving 7 bases of the junction unmatched. CDR3 sequence reads: CASSGDSPRSGNTIYF. CDR3 nucleotides: TGTGCCAGCAGCGGGGACAGCCCACGCTCTGGAAACACCATATATTTT.

The chain joins TRBV6-5 to TRBJ1-2; D remains unclear. The CDR3 covers 13 residues. Looked up from germline, CDR1 is MNHEY and CDR2 is SVGAGI. The ends were cut back, 7 bases at V and 5 bases at J, with 14 bases in the middle. The DNA for the CDR3 is TGTGCCAGCACCCCATCCTTTGAGTATGGCTACACCTTC. The encoded protein is CASTPSFEYGYTF.

This chain joins TRBV7-2 and TRBJ1-1; 10 bases are shared with TRBD1. Germline V lookup: CDR1 SGHTA, CDR2 FQGNSA. V gave up 7 bases and J gave up 3 bases; unmatched junction bases: 5. The CDR3 totals 14 residues. Written as DNA, the CDR3 is TGTGCCAGCAACAGAGGGACAGGGGACACTGAAGCTTTCTTT. It yields the protein CASNRGTGDTEAFF.

This chain connects TRBV5-6 to TRBJ2-4, with 11 bases that match TRBD2. In germline, CDR1 is SGHDT, CDR2 YYEEEE. The CDR3 spans 15 residues. With 4 bases clipped from V and 5 bases from J, the junction kept 5 bases outside the gene matches. The CDR3 bases are TGTGCCAGCAGCCCCGCTAGCGGGGGGCAAAACATTCAGTACTTC. Protein product: CASSPASGGQNIQYF.

The rearrangement joins TRBV19 to TRBJ1-5; TRBD1 might be the D (5 bases). This CDR3 has 13 amino acids. The germline CDR1 and CDR2 sequences are LNHDA and SQIVND (reference sequence). V was shortened by 5 bases and J by 3 bases, with 8 bases between the two germline ends. CDR3 bases: TGTGCCAGTAGTCCCGGGACCAATCAGCCCCAGCATTTT. Protein: CASSPGTNQPQHF. Full variable domain (rest looked up from reference TRBV19 and TRBJ1-5): DGGITQSPKYLFRKEGQNVTLSCEQNLNHDAMYWYRQDPGQGLRLIYYSQIVNDFQKGDIAEGYSVSREKKESFPLTVTSAQKNPTAFYLCASSPGTNQPQHFGDGTRLSIL.

The V gene is TRBV28, the J gene TRBJ2-7; no clear D. CDR1 and CDR2 (germline): MDHEN, SYDVKM. V lost 6 bases, J lost 2 bases, and 8 bases lay in between. The CDR3 spans 12 residues. The CDR3 here is CASRSPPYEQYF. The CDR3 region has the DNA TGTGCCAGCAGATCCCCCCCCTACGAGCAGTACTTC.

The chain couples TRBV4-2 to TRBJ2-3, with 12 positions matching TRBD2. Germline V CDR1 and CDR2: LGHNA, YNFKEQ. The CDR3 runs to 15 residues. Unmatched junction bases numbered 0, after V lost 1 base and J lost 4 bases. The CDR3 protein is CASSQGLAGADTQYF. CDR3 nucleotides: TGTGCCAGCAGCCAAGGACTAGCGGGGGCAGATACGCAGTATTTT.

The rearrangement links TRBV7-8 to TRBJ1-2; 9 bases line up with TRBD1. J was trimmed by 3 bases and V by 1 base; bases with no gene match: 15. This CDR3 has 19 amino acids. Germline V gene sequence: CDR1 SGHVS, CDR2 FQNEAQ. This CDR3 reads CASSLGSGWDRDSDYGYTF. The CDR3 nucleotides are TGTGCCAGCAGCTTAGGATCCGGGTGGGACAGGGATTCGGACTATGGCTACACCTTC.

The V gene is TRBV7-8, the J gene TRBJ1-3; D gene unclear. V lost 1 base and J 0 bases, leaving 4 bases between the germline ends. Looked up from germline, CDR1 is SGHVS and CDR2 is FQNEAQ. The CDR3 is made up of 14 amino acids. The CDR3 DNA is TGTGCCAGCAGCTTAGTTGGCTCTGGAAACACCATATATTTT. Its translation is CASSLVGSGNTIYF.

The chain recombines TRBV6-5 with TRBJ2-3; D uncertain. Germline V gene lookup returns CDR1 MNHEY and CDR2 SVGAGI. This CDR3 region has 13 residues. The V end lost 0 bases, the J end lost 5 bases, and 6 bases lay between the germline ends. This CDR3 is CASSYSGRDTQYF. In DNA, the CDR3 is TGTGCCAGCAGTTACTCAGGCCGAGATACGCAGTATTTT.

This chain connects TRBV18 to TRBJ1-1; D is possibly TRBD1 (5 bases). The CDR3 has 13 amino acids. The V and J ends lost 4 bases and 8 bases respectively, with 14 bases between them. CDR1 is KGHSH and CDR2 is LQKENI in the germline V gene. This CDR3 reads CASSQGLAGEAFF. CDR3 DNA: TGTGCCAGCTCACAGGGGTTGGCAGGAGAAGCTTTCTTT.